The next 19 T cell receptor beta chains were all read from a single sample in a study of patients and donors after allogeneic stem cell transplantation (dated by TCRdb to 2018 to 2021). The receptor library was made with RT-PCR. Sequencing relied on a NextSeq 550. Clones were called with MiXCR by TCRdb after fastp trimmed the public reads at Q25, and only in-frame beta chains were retained. CDR3 protein duplicates are merged, each entry listing the most common genes and DNA. The sample includes 150,000 to 200,000 distinct CDR3 sequences, with 24% observed a single time. Of the sample, approximately 26% is held by the ten largest clones. The specimen was blood, either unsorted or a sorted T cell fraction (not recorded which). These receptors came from a human donor who was either an allogeneic HSCT recipient or a stem cell or donor lymphocyte infusion donor (not recorded which). It is not recorded whose cells these are; they may come from a transplant donor.

Many counts were recorded for this clonotype. The V gene is TRBV18, the J gene TRBJ1-2; D remains unclear. The CDR3 runs to 16 residues. Trimming left V 2 bases short and J 4 bases short, with 17 bases between. Germline assignment: CDR1 KGHSH and CDR2 LQKENI. The CDR3 protein is CASSPSRVIDLYGYTF. For the CDR3, the DNA is TGTGCCAGCTCACCAAGTAGAGTAATAGACCTCTATGGCTACACCTTC.

V is TRBV5-4 and J is TRBJ2-1; TRBD2 might be the D (6 bases). The CDR3 has 17 residues. Per germline, CDR1 SGHNT and CDR2 YYREEE (reference sequence). Trimming pared 0 bases from V and 6 bases from J, leaving 19 bases between. The chain's CDR3 is CASSLELIGRISNEQFF. CDR3 bases: TGTGCCAGCAGCTTGGAGTTGATCGGGAGAATCAGCAATGAGCAGTTCTTC.

This chain links TRBV27 with TRBJ1-1; 8 bases fit TRBD1. The CDR3 runs 15 residues. The germline CDR1 and CDR2 sequences are MNHEY and SMNVEV (reference sequence). V lost 1 base, J lost 5 bases, and 6 bases stayed unmatched. The CDR3 loop reads CASSLLPGGSTEAFF. CDR3 DNA sequence: TGTGCCAGCAGTTTATTGCCAGGGGGCTCAACTGAAGCTTTCTTT.

The V gene is TRBV7-9, the J gene TRBJ2-7; no clear D gene. This CDR3 is 14 amino acids long. The V end lost 0 bases, the J end lost 3 bases, and 9 bases lay between the germline ends. Germline loops: CDR1 SEHNR, CDR2 FQNEAQ (reference sequence). CDR3: CASSLAGGDYEQYF. In DNA form, the CDR3 reads TGTGCCAGCAGCTTAGCGGGCGGAGACTACGAGCAGTACTTC.

The chain uses TRBV20-1 and TRBJ2-5, with TRBD1 as a possible D gene (5 bases). V gave up 5 bases and J gave up 2 bases, with 15 bases separating them. From germline, CDR1 is DFQATT and CDR2 SNEGSKA (reference sequence). This CDR3 comprises 14 residues. CDR3 nucleotide sequence: TGCAGTGCTGGACAAGGGCTCTCGCAAGAGACCCAGTACTTC. Encoded protein: CSAGQGLSQETQYF.

There are many counts of this clonotype. The CDR3 region has the DNA TGTGCCAGCAGCCAAGCTGCAACTAATGAAAAACTGTTTTTT. It yields the protein CASSQAATNEKLFF. The chain combines TRBV12-3 or TRBV12-4 with TRBJ1-4, with no clear D. This CDR3 is 14 amino acids long. V was pared by 6 bases and J by 0 bases, with 8 bases between.

In its sample, this clonotype was seen a few times. The chain uses TRBV29-1 and TRBJ2-2; 9 bases agree with TRBD1. This CDR3 is 10 amino acids long. After removal of 4 bases from V and 15 bases from J, the junction contained 3 bases not matched to a gene. Looked up from germline, CDR1 is SQVTM and CDR2 is ANQGSEA. The CDR3 sequence is CSVGDRGMFF. The DNA for the CDR3 is TGCAGCGTTGGAGACAGGGGGATGTTTTTT.

The rearrangement links TRBV6-6 to TRBJ1-6; D gene ambiguous. Per germline, CDR1 MNHNY and CDR2 SVGAGI (reference sequence). This CDR3 has 12 residues. V lost 0 bases to trimming and J lost 10 bases, with 4 bases between them. The CDR3 sequence is CASSYSPSPLHF. For the CDR3, the DNA is TGTGCCAGCAGTTACTCTCCCTCACCCCTCCACTTT.

This clonotype was picked up a small number of times. This chain links TRBV20-1 with TRBJ1-5; D is uncertain. The V gene lost 6 bases and the J gene lost 2 bases, with 14 bases spanning the gap. This CDR3 is 14 amino acids long. Germline CDR1 is DFQATT and CDR2 is SNEGSKA (reference sequence). The CDR3 is CSATPLDRNQPQHF. The CDR3 nucleotides read TGCAGTGCCACCCCCTTGGATCGCAATCAGCCCCAGCATTTT.

The chain has TRBV20-1 and TRBJ1-2; TRBD1 matches 9 bases. The CDR3 runs 15 residues. V lost 1 base to trimming and J lost 8 bases; unmatched junction nucleotides: 11. Germline CDR1 DFQATT, CDR2 SNEGSKA (reference sequence). CDR3 residues: CSARVENRGLGGYTF. The CDR3 DNA follows: TGCAGTGCTAGAGTTGAGAACAGGGGGCTGGGAGGCTACACCTTC.

This clonotype was seen a handful of times. J is TRBJ2-7 and V is TRBV2; D not resolved. Trimming took off 7 bases at V and 0 bases at J, with 13 bases between the two ends. The CDR3 length is 14 residues. CDR1 is SNHLY and CDR2 is FYNNEI in the germline V gene. The CDR3 is CASMRSASSYEQYF. The CDR3 DNA reads TGTGCCAGCATGAGGTCAGCGAGCTCCTACGAGCAGTACTTC.

The sample holds a few counts of this clonotype. The rearrangement uses TRBV12-3 or TRBV12-4 and TRBJ1-3, with D possibly matching TRBD1 (5 bases). The CDR3 has 16 residues. Trimming pared 5 bases from V and 0 bases from J, leaving 14 bases between. CDR3 region: CASSTLRQPSGNTIYF. The CDR3, as DNA: TGTGCCAGCAGTACCCTCCGACAGCCCTCTGGAAACACCATATATTTT.

This clonotype turned up a few times. The V gene is TRBV7-9, the J gene TRBJ2-5; D is possibly TRBD2 (5 bases). The germline gives CDR1 SEHNR, CDR2 FQNEAQ (reference sequence). The CDR3 has 17 residues. V was cut by 1 base and J by 1 base, with 16 bases left in between. The CDR3 loop reads CASSLVGSFHPQETQYF. In DNA form, the CDR3 reads TGTGCCAGCAGCTTAGTGGGGAGCTTCCACCCCCAAGAGACCCAGTACTTC.

In its sample, this clonotype was seen a few times. This sequence joins TRBV25-1 and TRBJ2-7; D not certain. Germline V gene data show CDR1 as MGHDK and CDR2 as SYGVNS. The CDR3 has 10 residues. Trimming left V 7 bases short and J 3 bases short, with 4 bases between. The DNA for the CDR3 is TGTGCCAGCATCTGCTACGAGCAGTACTTC. Its translation is CASICYEQYF.

Only a few counts were recorded for this clonotype. The chain recombines TRBV5-1 with TRBJ2-5, with TRBD1 as a possible D gene (6 bases). Germline V lookup: CDR1 SGHRS, CDR2 YFSETQ. V lost 4 bases and J 4 bases, leaving 11 bases between the germline ends. This CDR3 spans 13 amino acids. The CDR3 here is CASSKQGGETQYF. The CDR3 DNA is TGCGCCAGCAGCAAACAGGGTGGAGAGACCCAGTACTTC. Full variable domain (rest looked up from reference TRBV5-1 and TRBJ2-5): KAGVTQTPRYLIKTRGQQVTLSCSPISGHRSVSWYQQTPGQGLQFLFEYFSETQRNKGNFPGRFSGRQFSNSRSEMNVSTLELGDSALYLCASSKQGGETQYFGPGTRLLVL.

A few counts support this clonotype. The chain combines TRBV20-1 with TRBJ2-5, with 7 nucleotides matching TRBD2. The V and J ends lost 5 bases and 1 base, in that order; junction bases with no gene match: 4. The CDR3 length is 13 residues. CDR1 is DFQATT and CDR2 is SNEGSKA in the germline V gene (reference sequence). The CDR3 bases are TGCAGTGCTTCCAGCGGGGCCCAAGAGACCCAGTACTTC. Translated, it gives CSASSGAQETQYF.

The chain links TRBV4-3 to TRBJ2-1, with D perhaps matching TRBD2 (5 bases). V lost 2 bases, J lost 3 bases, and 20 bases lay in between. The CDR3 runs to 18 residues. Germline values: CDR1 LGHNA, CDR2 YSLEER. CDR3 coding DNA: TGCGCCAGCAGCCAATACCTAGACCGGGAACGGGGCTACAATGAGCAGTTCTTC. Protein sequence: CASSQYLDRERGYNEQFF.

The V gene is TRBV6-2 or TRBV6-3, the J gene TRBJ2-1, with 7 nucleotides matching TRBD2. This CDR3 contains 14 residues. The junction had 10 bases not matched to a gene; V was cut back by 6 bases and J by 8 bases. Germline-derived CDR1 and CDR2 are MNHEY and SVGEGT. In DNA form, the CDR3 reads TGTGCCAGCAGCCTGGGCCTTGGGGGGGATGAGCAGTTCTTC. Translation: CASSLGLGGDEQFF.

The V call is TRBV2, the J call TRBJ2-1; 10 positions match TRBD2. This CDR3 is 17 amino acids long. J was trimmed by 0 bases and V by 8 bases; bases with no gene match: 10. CDR1 SNHLY and CDR2 FYNNEI come from the germline V gene. The CDR3 reads CASGLAGVGGSYNEQFF. CDR3 DNA: TGTGCCAGCGGTCTAGCGGGAGTCGGGGGCTCCTACAATGAGCAGTTCTTC.